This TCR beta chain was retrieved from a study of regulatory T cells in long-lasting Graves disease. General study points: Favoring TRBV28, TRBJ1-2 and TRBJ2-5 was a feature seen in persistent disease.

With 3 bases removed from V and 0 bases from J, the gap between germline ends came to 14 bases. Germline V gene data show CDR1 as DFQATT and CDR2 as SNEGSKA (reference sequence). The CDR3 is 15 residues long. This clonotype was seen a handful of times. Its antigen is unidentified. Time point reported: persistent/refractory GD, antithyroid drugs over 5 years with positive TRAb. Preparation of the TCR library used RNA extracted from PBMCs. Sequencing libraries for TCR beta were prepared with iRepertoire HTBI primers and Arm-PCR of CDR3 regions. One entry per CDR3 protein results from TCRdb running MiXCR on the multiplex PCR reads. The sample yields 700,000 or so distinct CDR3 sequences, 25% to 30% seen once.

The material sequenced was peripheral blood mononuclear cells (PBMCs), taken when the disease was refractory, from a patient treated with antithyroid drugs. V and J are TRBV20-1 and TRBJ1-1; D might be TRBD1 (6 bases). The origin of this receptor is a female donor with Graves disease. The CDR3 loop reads CSASQTGTLNTEAFF. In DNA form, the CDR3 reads TGCAGTGCTAGTCAAACCGGGACATTGAACACTGAAGCTTTCTTT.